A single sample is the source of the 21 T cell receptor beta chains below, sequenced in a study of cytotoxic CD8 clonotypes in ibrutinib-treated CLL. Clones were sequenced by immunoSEQ multiplex PCR, and TCRdb holds only the in-frame ones, with some missing. Among about 130,000 clones listed, less than 90% were seen once. The specimen was PBMCs, collected after 24 months of ibrutinib treatment. All receptors derive from a human donor with chronic lymphocytic leukemia.

The rearrangement links TRBV5-4 to TRBJ1-4; no clear D. This CDR3 contains 13 residues. The ends were cut back, 0 bases at V and 5 bases at J, with 5 bases in the middle. The germline CDR1 and CDR2 sequences are SGHNT and YYREEE (reference sequence). The CDR3 is CASSLVSNEKLFF. CDR3 nucleotide sequence: TGTGCCAGCAGCTTGGTGTCGAATGAAAAACTGTTTTTT.

The rearrangement links TRBV2 to TRBJ1-3; no clear D. The CDR3 runs 16 residues. Germline CDR1 is SNHLY and CDR2 is FYNNEI. V was trimmed by 4 bases and J by 0 bases, leaving 13 bases between them. The CDR3 is CASSVGPSSSGNTIYF. The CDR3, as DNA: TGTGCCAGCAGTGTAGGGCCCAGTAGCTCTGGAAACACCATATATTTT.

This clone has just one count. The chain uses TRBV4-3 and TRBJ1-2; D remains unclear. Germline V gene data show CDR1 as LGHNA and CDR2 as YSLEER. The CDR3 runs 13 residues. Deletions cut 3 bases from V and 7 bases from J, with 12 bases between. CDR3 sequence: CASSHSGNPGYTF. CDR3 in DNA: TGCGCCAGCAGCCATTCCGGGAACCCTGGCTACACCTTC.

CDR3 residues: CASSFGTAPYGYTF. CDR3 DNA sequence: TGTGCCAGCAGCTTTGGGACAGCGCCCTATGGCTACACCTTC. This rearrangement joins TRBV7-2 to TRBJ1-2, with 7 bases matching TRBD1. The CDR3 loop spans 14 amino acids. V lost 3 bases, J lost 4 bases, and 5 bases stayed unmatched. In germline, CDR1 is SGHTA, CDR2 FQGNSA.

The chain recombines TRBV6-5 with TRBJ1-5; D gene unclear. The CDR3 covers 13 residues. The germline V gene encodes CDR1 MNHEY and CDR2 SVGAGI. Trimming removed 8 bases at V and 0 bases at J, with 8 bases between. CDR3 loop: CASLAVSNQPQHF. CDR3 nucleotides: TGTGCCAGCTTGGCCGTTAGCAATCAGCCCCAGCATTTT.

V usage is TRBV6-6 and J usage is TRBJ1-5; D remains ambiguous. The CDR3 consists of 13 residues. The germline V gene has CDR1 MNHNY and CDR2 SVGAGI (reference sequence). V was shortened by 11 bases and J by 1 base, with 12 bases between the two germline ends. This chain's CDR3 is CAARATSNQPQHF. The CDR3 region has the DNA TGTGCCGCAAGGGCAACCAGCAATCAGCCCCAGCATTTT.

This chain uses TRBV19 with TRBJ2-3; D possibly corresponds to TRBD1 (5 bases). The CDR3 runs to 15 residues. V lost 5 bases and J lost 2, with 14 bases in between. CDR1 is LNHDA, CDR2 SQIVND, per germline (reference sequence). The CDR3 sequence is CASSSLDKYTDTQYF. CDR3 bases: TGTGCCAGTAGTTCGCTGGACAAGTACACAGATACGCAGTATTTT.

The gene calls are TRBV5-1 and TRBJ2-7, with 8 nucleotides matching TRBD1. CDR1 and CDR2 (germline): SGHRS, YFSETQ. The CDR3 runs to 13 residues. The V and J ends lost 4 bases and 4 bases, in that order; junction bases with no gene match: 4. CDR3: CASSAGQGYEQYF. As DNA, the CDR3 is TGCGCCAGCAGCGCAGGACAGGGTTACGAGCAGTACTTC.

This chain links TRBV6-1 with TRBJ2-2; 8 bases are shared with TRBD1. With 1 base clipped from V and 5 bases from J, the junction kept 3 bases outside the gene matches. The germline CDR1 and CDR2 sequences are MNHNS and SASEGT. The CDR3 loop spans 15 amino acids. The CDR3, as DNA: TGTGCCAGCAGTGAAGGGACAGGGTATACCGGGGAGCTGTTTTTT. Translating gives CASSEGTGYTGELFF.

The rearrangement uses TRBV5-6 and TRBJ2-5; TRBD1 matches 7 bases. Germline lookup yields CDR1 SGHDT and CDR2 YYEEEE. After removal of 0 bases from V and 4 bases from J, the junction contained 6 bases not matched to a gene. The length of the CDR3 is 15 residues. The CDR3: CASSLVAGGGETQYF. The CDR3 coding sequence is TGTGCCAGCAGCTTGGTGGCAGGGGGTGGAGAGACCCAGTACTTC. Together with reference TRBV5-6 and TRBJ2-5, the CDR3 gives the full variable domain: DAGVTQSPTHLIKTRGQQVTLRCSPKSGHDTVSWYQQALGQGPQFIFQYYEEEERQRGNFPDRFSGHQFPNYSSELNVNALLLGDSALYLCASSLVAGGGETQYFGPGTRLLVL.

The chain recombines TRBV5-4 with TRBJ1-1; unclear D gene. Germline V lookup: CDR1 SGHNT, CDR2 YYREEE (reference sequence). The CDR3 is 14 amino acids. Trimming removed 0 bases from V and 4 bases from J, with 10 bases in between. This CDR3 reads CASSLGGFGTEAFF. The CDR3 DNA reads TGTGCCAGCAGCTTGGGTGGTTTTGGCACTGAAGCTTTCTTT.

This clone was seen once. CDR3 sequence: CASSLNRNYGYTF. DNA of the CDR3: TGTGCCAGCAGCTTGAACCGAAACTATGGCTACACCTTC. V is TRBV5-6 and J is TRBJ1-2; D is unresolved. This CDR3 has 13 residues. Germline V lookup: CDR1 SGHDT, CDR2 YYEEEE. V lost 1 base and J 2 bases, leaving 6 bases between the germline ends.

This clone has a handful of counts. V and J are TRBV5-4 and TRBJ1-1; D remains ambiguous. This CDR3 comprises 14 residues. V lost 2 bases and J lost 1, with 9 bases in between. In germline, CDR1 is SGHNT, CDR2 YYREEE (reference sequence). CDR3: CASSLRHSNTEAFF. CDR3 bases: TGTGCCAGCAGCTTACGGCATTCGAACACTGAAGCTTTCTTT.

The chain is built from TRBV5-1 and TRBJ2-1, with 11 bases aligning to TRBD2. CDR3 length: 18 amino acids. Unmatched junction bases numbered 5, after V lost 0 bases and J lost 0 bases. Per the germline V gene, CDR1 is SGHRS and CDR2 is YFSETQ. The chain's CDR3 is CASSLGLAGLNSYNEQFF. In DNA, the CDR3 is TGCGCCAGCAGCTTGGGACTAGCGGGGCTAAACTCCTACAATGAGCAGTTCTTC.

The DNA for the CDR3 is TGTGCCAGCAGCCACCGACAGGGTCTGGGGCCCCAGCATTTT. As protein: CASSHRQGLGPQHF. The chain combines TRBV6-5 with TRBJ1-5; 7 nucleotides line up with TRBD1. This CDR3 has 14 residues. Germline V CDR1 and CDR2: MNHEY, SVGAGI. The J segment lost 9 bases and the V segment lost 6 bases, leaving 11 bases of the junction unmatched.

This clone appeared a few times. The V call is TRBV5-5, the J call TRBJ1-5; maybe TRBD1 (6 bases). The germline gives CDR1 SGHKS, CDR2 YYEKEE (reference sequence). The CDR3 length is 14 residues. Trimming left V 2 bases short and J 1 base short, with 7 bases between. The CDR3 reads CASSFTGSNQPQHF. The CDR3 nucleotides are TGTGCCAGCAGCTTTACAGGGAGCAATCAGCCCCAGCATTTT.

About this clone: Other DNA sequences in the sample encode the same CDR3. The chain links TRBV5-6 to TRBJ2-7; no clear D gene. Trimming shortened V by 4 bases and J by 6 bases, and 11 bases separated the two germline ends. The CDR3 loop spans 12 amino acids. Germline V CDR1 and CDR2: SGHDT, YYEEEE. This CDR3 reads CASSRRWGEQYF. The CDR3 DNA reads TGTGCCAGCAGCCGTCGGTGGGGCGAGCAGTACTTC.

The genes are TRBV27 and TRBJ2-5; 10 bases agree with TRBD2. This CDR3 has 15 residues. In germline, CDR1 is MNHEY, CDR2 SMNVEV (reference sequence). The V and J ends lost 4 bases and 5 bases, in that order; junction bases with no gene match: 7. In DNA form, the CDR3 reads TGTGCCAGCAGTTCACTAGCGGGAACTGGGGAGACCCAGTACTTC. Translated: CASSSLAGTGETQYF.

The chain joins TRBV5-1 to TRBJ1-1; D gene uncertain. Trimming took 0 bases from V and 4 from J, leaving 13 bases between them. Germline CDR1 reads SGHRS; CDR2 reads YFSETQ. The CDR3 sequence is 15 residues long. This chain's CDR3 is CASSLDWSLSTEAFF. The CDR3 region has the DNA TGCGCCAGCAGCTTGGACTGGTCTTTGAGCACTGAAGCTTTCTTT.

J is TRBJ2-2 and V is TRBV19, with unresolved D. Between the trimmed V and J ends, which lost 5 bases and 4 bases, there was a span of 23 bases. The CDR3 length is 18 residues. Germline V gene data show CDR1 as LNHDA and CDR2 as SQIVND (reference sequence). The CDR3 sequence is CASSPLGRIVVTTGELFF. The DNA for the CDR3 is TGTGCCAGTAGTCCCCTTGGGCGGATAGTCGTTACCACCGGGGAGCTGTTTTTT. The complete variable domain, with remaining parts taken from reference TRBV19 and TRBJ2-2, reads DGGITQSPKYLFRKEGQNVTLSCEQNLNHDAMYWYRQDPGQGLRLIYYSQIVNDFQKGDIAEGYSVSREKKESFPLTVTSAQKNPTAFYLCASSPLGRIVVTTGELFFGEGSRLTVL.

The CDR3 spells CASSLVQETQYF. The CDR3 DNA is TGTGCCAGCAGCTTGGTCCAAGAGACCCAGTACTTC. This chain uses TRBV7-2 with TRBJ2-5; D is uncertain. This CDR3 has 12 residues. The germline gives CDR1 SGHTA, CDR2 FQGNSA. V was trimmed by 3 bases and J by 1 base, leaving 3 bases between them.